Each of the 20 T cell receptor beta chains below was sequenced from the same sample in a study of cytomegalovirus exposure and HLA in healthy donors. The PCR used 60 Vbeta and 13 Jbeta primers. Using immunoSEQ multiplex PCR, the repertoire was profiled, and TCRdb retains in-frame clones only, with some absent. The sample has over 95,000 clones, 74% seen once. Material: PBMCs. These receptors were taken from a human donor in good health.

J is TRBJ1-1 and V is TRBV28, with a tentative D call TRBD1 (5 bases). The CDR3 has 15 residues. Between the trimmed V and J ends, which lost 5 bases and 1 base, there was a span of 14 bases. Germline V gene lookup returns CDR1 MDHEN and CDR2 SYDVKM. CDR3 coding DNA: TGTGCCAGCAGTCCATCCATAGGGGCGAACACTGAAGCTTTCTTT. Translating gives CASSPSIGANTEAFF.

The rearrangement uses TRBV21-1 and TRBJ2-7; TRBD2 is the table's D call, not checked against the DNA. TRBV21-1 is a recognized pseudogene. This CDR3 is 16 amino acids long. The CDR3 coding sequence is TGTGCCAGCAGCAAGTCTCCGGGGGAAGGGACCTACGAGCAGTACTTC. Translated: CASSKSPGEGTYEQYF.

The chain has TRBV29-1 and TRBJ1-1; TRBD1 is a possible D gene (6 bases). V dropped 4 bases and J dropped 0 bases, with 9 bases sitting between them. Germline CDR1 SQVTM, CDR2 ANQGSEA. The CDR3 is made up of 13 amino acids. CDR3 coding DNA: TGCAGCGTTGTTGGACAGATGAACACTGAAGCTTTCTTT. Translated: CSVVGQMNTEAFF.

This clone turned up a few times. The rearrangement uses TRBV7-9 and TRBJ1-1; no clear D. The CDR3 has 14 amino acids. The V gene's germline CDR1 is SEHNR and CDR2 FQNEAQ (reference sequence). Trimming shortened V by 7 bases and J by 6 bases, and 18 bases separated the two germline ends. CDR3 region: CASKLSTEKAEAFF. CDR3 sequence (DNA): TGTGCCAGCAAACTTAGCACGGAGAAAGCTGAAGCTTTCTTT.

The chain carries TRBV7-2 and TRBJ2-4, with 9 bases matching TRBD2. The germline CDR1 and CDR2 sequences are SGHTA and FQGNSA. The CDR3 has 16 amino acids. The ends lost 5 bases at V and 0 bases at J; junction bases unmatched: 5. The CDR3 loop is CASSPASGVAKNIQYF. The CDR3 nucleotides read TGTGCCAGCAGCCCAGCTAGCGGGGTAGCCAAAAACATTCAGTACTTC.

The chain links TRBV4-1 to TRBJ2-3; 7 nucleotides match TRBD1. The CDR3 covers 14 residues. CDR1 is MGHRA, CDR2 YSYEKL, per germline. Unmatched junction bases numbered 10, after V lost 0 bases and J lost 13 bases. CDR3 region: CASSQEETGTAKYF. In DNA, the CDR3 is TGCGCCAGCAGCCAAGAGGAGACCGGGACAGCAAAGTATTTT.

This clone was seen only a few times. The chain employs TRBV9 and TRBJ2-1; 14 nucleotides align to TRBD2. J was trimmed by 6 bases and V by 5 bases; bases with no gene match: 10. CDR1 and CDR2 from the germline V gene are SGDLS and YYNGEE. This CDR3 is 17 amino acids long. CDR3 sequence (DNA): TGTGCCAGCAGTCACCTGGGGGGACTAGCGGGGGTCAATGAGCAGTTCTTC. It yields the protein CASSHLGGLAGVNEQFF.

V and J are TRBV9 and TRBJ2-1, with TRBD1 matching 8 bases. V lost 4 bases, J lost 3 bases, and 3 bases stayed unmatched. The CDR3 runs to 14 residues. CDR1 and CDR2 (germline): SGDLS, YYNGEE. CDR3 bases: TGTGCCAGCAGCCCCGGGACAGGCTACAATGAGCAGTTCTTC. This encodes CASSPGTGYNEQFF. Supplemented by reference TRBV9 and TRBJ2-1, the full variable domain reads DSGVTQTPKHLITATGQRVTLRCSPRSGDLSVYWYQQSLDQGLQFLIQYYNGEERAKGNILERFSAQQFPDLHSELNLSSLELGDSALYFCASSPGTGYNEQFFGPGTRLTVL.

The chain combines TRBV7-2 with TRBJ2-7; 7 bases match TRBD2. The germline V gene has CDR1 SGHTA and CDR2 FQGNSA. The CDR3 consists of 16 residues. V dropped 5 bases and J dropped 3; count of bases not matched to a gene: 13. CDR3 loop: CASSAGLVGALYEQYF. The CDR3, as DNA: TGTGCCAGCAGCGCAGGACTAGTGGGTGCCCTCTACGAGCAGTACTTC.

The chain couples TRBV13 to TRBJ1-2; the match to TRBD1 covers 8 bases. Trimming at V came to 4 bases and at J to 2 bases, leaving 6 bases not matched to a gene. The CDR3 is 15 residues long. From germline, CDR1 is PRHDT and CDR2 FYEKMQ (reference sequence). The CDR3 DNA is TGTGCCAGCAGCTCCCGGGACAGGAAGAACTATGGCTACACCTTC. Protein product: CASSSRDRKNYGYTF. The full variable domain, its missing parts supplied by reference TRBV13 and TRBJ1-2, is AAGVIQSPRHLIKEKRETATLKCYPIPRHDTVYWYQQGPGQDPQFLISFYEKMQSDKGSIPDRFSAQQFSDYHSELNMSSLELGDSALYFCASSSRDRKNYGYTFGSGTRLTVV.

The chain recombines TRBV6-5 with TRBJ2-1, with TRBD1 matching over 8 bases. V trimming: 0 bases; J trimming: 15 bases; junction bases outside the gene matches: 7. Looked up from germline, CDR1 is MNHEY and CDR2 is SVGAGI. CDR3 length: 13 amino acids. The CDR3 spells CASSYSLGQVPFF. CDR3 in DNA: TGTGCCAGCAGTTACTCTCTGGGACAGGTGCCGTTCTTC.

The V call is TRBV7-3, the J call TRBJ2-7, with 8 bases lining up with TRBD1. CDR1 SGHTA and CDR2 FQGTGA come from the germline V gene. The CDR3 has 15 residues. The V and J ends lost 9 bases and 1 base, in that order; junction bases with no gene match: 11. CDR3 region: CASGEPGQVSYEQYF. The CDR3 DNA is TGTGCCAGTGGAGAACCGGGACAGGTTTCCTACGAGCAGTACTTC. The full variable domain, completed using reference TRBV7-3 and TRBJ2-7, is GAGVSQTPSNKVTEKGKYVELRCDPISGHTALYWYRQSLGQGPEFLIYFQGTGAADDSGLPNDRFFAVRPEGSVSTLKIQRTERGDSAVYLCASGEPGQVSYEQYFGPGTRLTVT.

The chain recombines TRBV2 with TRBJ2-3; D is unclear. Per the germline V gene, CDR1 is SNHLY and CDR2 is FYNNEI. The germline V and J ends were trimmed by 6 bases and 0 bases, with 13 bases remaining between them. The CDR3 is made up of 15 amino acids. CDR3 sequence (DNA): TGTGCCAGCAGCAGTGGGCGCCTAAGCACAGATACGCAGTATTTT. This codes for CASSSGRLSTDTQYF. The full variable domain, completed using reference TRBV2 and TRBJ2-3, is EPEVTQTPSHQVTQMGQEVILRCVPISNHLYFYWYRQILGQKVEFLVSFYNNEISEKSEIFDDQFSVERPDGSNFTLKIRSTKLEDSAMYFCASSSGRLSTDTQYFGPGTRLTVL.

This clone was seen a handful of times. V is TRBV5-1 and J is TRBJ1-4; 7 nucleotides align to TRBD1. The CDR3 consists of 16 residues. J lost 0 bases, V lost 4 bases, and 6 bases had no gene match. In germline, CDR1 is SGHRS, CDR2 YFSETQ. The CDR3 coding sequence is TGCGCCAGCAGCCTGGGTGGGACAGCAACTAATGAAAAACTGTTTTTT. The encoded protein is CASSLGGTATNEKLFF.

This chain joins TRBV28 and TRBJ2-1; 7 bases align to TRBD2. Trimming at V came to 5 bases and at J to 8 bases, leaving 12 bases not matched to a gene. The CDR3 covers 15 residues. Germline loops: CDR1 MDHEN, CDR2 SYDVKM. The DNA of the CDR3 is TGTGCCAGCAGTGGAGCCGGGACTACCCTCGATGAGCAGTTCTTC. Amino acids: CASSGAGTTLDEQFF. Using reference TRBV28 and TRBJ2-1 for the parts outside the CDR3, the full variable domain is DVKVTQSSRYLVKRTGEKVFLECVQDMDHENMFWYRQDPGLGLRLIYFSYDVKMKEKGDIPEGYSVSREKKERFSLILESASTNQTSMYLCASSGAGTTLDEQFFGPGTRLTVL.

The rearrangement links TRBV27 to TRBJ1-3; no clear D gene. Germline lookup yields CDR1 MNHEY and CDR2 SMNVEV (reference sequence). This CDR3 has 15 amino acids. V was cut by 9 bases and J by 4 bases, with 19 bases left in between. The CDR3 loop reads CASSPGTSGGNTIYF. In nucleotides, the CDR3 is TGTGCCAGTAGCCCGGGAACCTCGGGAGGAAACACCATATATTTT.

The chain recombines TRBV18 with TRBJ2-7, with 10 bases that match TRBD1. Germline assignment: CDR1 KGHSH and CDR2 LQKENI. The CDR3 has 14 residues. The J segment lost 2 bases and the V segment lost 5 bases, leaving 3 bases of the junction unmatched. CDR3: CASSTGQGAYEQYF. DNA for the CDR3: TGTGCCAGCTCAACCGGACAGGGGGCCTACGAGCAGTACTTC.

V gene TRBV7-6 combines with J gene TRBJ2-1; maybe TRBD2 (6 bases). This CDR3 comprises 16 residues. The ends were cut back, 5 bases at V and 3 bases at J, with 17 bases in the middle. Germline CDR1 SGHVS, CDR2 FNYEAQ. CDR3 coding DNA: TGTGCCAGCAGCCCGGAGGGGAGGCCCTTCTACAATGAGCAGTTCTTC. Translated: CASSPEGRPFYNEQFF.

The CDR3 loop reads CASSLSGGNSPLHF. The CDR3 nucleotides are TGTGCCAGCAGCTTATCAGGGGGGAATTCACCCCTCCACTTT. The chain has TRBV7-2 and TRBJ1-6; 7 bases line up with TRBD1. CDR3 length: 14 amino acids. V lost 2 bases, J lost 7 bases, and 2 bases stayed unmatched. CDR1 and CDR2 from the germline V gene are SGHTA and FQGNSA. Complete variable domain (other parts from reference TRBV7-2 and TRBJ1-6): GAGVSQSPSNKVTEKGKDVELRCDPISGHTALYWYRQSLGQGLEFLIYFQGNSAPDKSGLPSDRFSAERTGGSVSTLTIQRTQQEDSAVYLCASSLSGGNSPLHFGNGTRLTVT.

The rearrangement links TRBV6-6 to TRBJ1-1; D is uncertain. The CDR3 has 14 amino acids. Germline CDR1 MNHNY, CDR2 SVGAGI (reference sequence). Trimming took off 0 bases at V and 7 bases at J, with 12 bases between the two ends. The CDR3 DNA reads TGTGCCAGCAGTTACTCCCTCGGGGATGTTGAAGCTTTCTTT. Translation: CASSYSLGDVEAFF.